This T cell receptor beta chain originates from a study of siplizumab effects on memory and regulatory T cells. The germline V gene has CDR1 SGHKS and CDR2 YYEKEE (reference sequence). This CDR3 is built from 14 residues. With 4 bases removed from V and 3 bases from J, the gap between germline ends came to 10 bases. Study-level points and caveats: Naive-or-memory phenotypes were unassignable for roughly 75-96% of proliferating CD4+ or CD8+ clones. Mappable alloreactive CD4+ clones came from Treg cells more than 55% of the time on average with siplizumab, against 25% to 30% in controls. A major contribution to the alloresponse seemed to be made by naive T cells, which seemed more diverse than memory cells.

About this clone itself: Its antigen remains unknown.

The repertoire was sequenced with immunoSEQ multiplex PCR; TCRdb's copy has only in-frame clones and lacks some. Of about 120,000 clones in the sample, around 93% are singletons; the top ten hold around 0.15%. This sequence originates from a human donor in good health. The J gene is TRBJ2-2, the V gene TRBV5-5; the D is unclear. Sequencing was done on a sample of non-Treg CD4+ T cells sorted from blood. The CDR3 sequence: CASSPFRDTGELFF. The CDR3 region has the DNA TGTGCCAGCAGCCCCTTTCGAGACACCGGGGAGCTGTTTTTT. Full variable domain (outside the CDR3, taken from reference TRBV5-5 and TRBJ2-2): DAGVTQSPTHLIKTRGQQVTLRCSPISGHKSVSWYQQVLGQGPQFIFQYYEKEERGRGNFPDRFSARQFPNYSSELNVNALLLGDSALYLCASSPFRDTGELFFGEGSRLTVL.